This TCR beta chain was observed in a study of blood T cell repertoires in COVID-19. Turning to the study itself: Samples taken during acute and convalescent COVID-19 were collected in the United States, Italy and Spain. The analysed material was cDNA or gDNA that came from T cells, B-cell-depleted T cells, or PBMCs.

In the original analysis: Researchers report that nucleated cell counts were estimated from reference gene primer amplification. Sequencing used immunoSEQ multiplex PCR; TCRdb keeps in-frame clones, though not all of them. The V and J calls and clone size were taken over from that table, and D and trimming were inferred from the DNA. The data show 250,000 to 350,000 clones, about 90% seen once. This clone was counted once. Germline assignment: CDR1 SNHLY and CDR2 FYNNEI. V lost 3 bases and J 0 bases, leaving 6 bases between the germline ends. This CDR3 is built from 13 residues. Source material: peripheral blood. V is TRBV2 and J is TRBJ2-7, with D unclear. The TCR sequence derives from a man between 18 and 29 years old who had recovered from COVID-19. CDR3 sequence: CASSDSNSYEQYF. CDR3 DNA sequence: TGTGCCAGCAGTGACAGTAACTCCTACGAGCAGTACTTC.